Below are 10 T cell receptor beta chains sequenced from a single sample in a study of Graves' ophthalmopathy and Graves' hyperthyroidism. Amplification targeted the TCR beta CDR3 regions, with RNA transcripts as the source material. The workflow started with a first-round RT-PCR run with HTBI primers and then moved on to a second-round multiplex PCR. One entry per CDR3 protein results from TCRdb running MiXCR on the multiplex PCR reads. This sample has almost 750,000 distinct CDR3 sequences, with roughly 40% found just once. The source material was peripheral blood. These receptors all come from an adult man with Graves' ophthalmopathy.

This clonotype was detected only once. J is TRBJ1-2 and V is TRBV7-9, with 7 bases identical to TRBD1. Germline CDR1 and CDR2: SEHNR and FQNEAQ (reference sequence). The CDR3 is made up of 14 amino acids. Germline trimming cut 3 bases from V and 8 bases from J; bases unmatched to any gene: 9. This chain's CDR3 is CASSFASGTEGYTF. In DNA form, the CDR3 reads TGTGCCAGCAGCTTTGCTAGCGGGACAGAAGGCTACACCTTC. The full variable domain, completed using reference TRBV7-9 and TRBJ1-2, is DTGVSQNPRHKITKRGQNVTFRCDPISEHNRLYWYRQTLGQGPEFLTYFQNEAQLEKSRLLSDRFSAERPKGSFSTLEIQRTEQGDSAMYLCASSFASGTEGYTFGSGTRLTVV.

In its sample, this clonotype was seen many times. The V and J genes are TRBV7-2 and TRBJ1-2; D is undetermined. V lost 3 bases and J 3 bases, leaving 8 bases between the germline ends. CDR3 length: 13 residues. Looked up from germline, CDR1 is SGHTA and CDR2 is FQGNSA. CDR3 bases: TGTGCCAGCAGCTTGGCAGGTTACTATGGCTACACCTTC. Amino acid sequence: CASSLAGYYGYTF.

This chain connects TRBV7-9 to TRBJ2-7; D perhaps matches TRBD2 (6 bases). Trimming shortened V by 4 bases and J by 3 bases, and 10 bases separated the two germline ends. This CDR3 is 13 amino acids long. CDR1 is SEHNR and CDR2 is FQNEAQ in the germline V gene (reference sequence). The DNA for the CDR3 is TGTGCCAGCAGCTCGGGACTTTTCTACGAGCAGTACTTC. It translates to CASSSGLFYEQYF.

The chain employs TRBV7-3 and TRBJ2-1; D is uncertain. Germline lookup yields CDR1 SGHTA and CDR2 FQGTGA. CDR3 length equals 12 residues. Trimming removed 1 base from V and 8 bases from J, with 6 bases in between. CDR3 sequence: CASSLSGHEQFF. The DNA of the CDR3 is TGTGCCAGCAGCTTAAGTGGGCATGAGCAGTTCTTC.

J is TRBJ1-5 and V is TRBV19; 11 nucleotides line up with TRBD1. CDR1 is LNHDA, CDR2 SQIVND, per germline (reference sequence). There are 16 residues in the CDR3. V dropped 4 bases and J dropped 1; count of bases not matched to a gene: 3. The CDR3 DNA sequence: TGTGCCAGTAGTAGGACAGGGGGCGTGAGCAATCAGCCCCAGCATTTT. Protein product: CASSRTGGVSNQPQHF.

In its sample, this clonotype was seen many times. The gene calls are TRBV29-1 and TRBJ1-1, with D tentatively TRBD1 (6 bases). V was shortened by 2 bases and J by 4 bases, with 11 bases between the two germline ends. Germline V gene data show CDR1 as SQVTM and CDR2 as ANQGSEA. This CDR3 is built from 13 residues. The CDR3 DNA reads as TGCAGCGTTGAATTCGGGGGGCGCACTGAAGCTTTCTTT. Amino acid sequence: CSVEFGGRTEAFF.

The chain couples TRBV6-5 to TRBJ1-1; no firm D call. Looked up from germline, CDR1 is MNHEY and CDR2 is SVGAGI. This CDR3 is built from 16 residues. The V and J ends lost 3 bases and 2 bases respectively, with 16 bases between them. The DNA for the CDR3 is TGTGCCAGCAGTTATCGACTCACTGGCCTAAACACTGAAGCTTTCTTT. It is translated as CASSYRLTGLNTEAFF.

On this clonotype itself: Sequence at one end of the junction differs from germline and may be a read error. The CDR3 sequence: CASSQQTRTEAFF. The CDR3 DNA sequence: TGCGCCAGCAGCCAACAAACCAGGACTGAAGCTTTCTTT. The J gene is TRBJ1-1, the V gene TRBV7-9; D gene ambiguous. CDR1 and CDR2 (germline): SEHNR, FQNEAQ (reference sequence). The CDR3 spans 13 residues.

This clonotype was detected many times. The chain employs TRBV2 and TRBJ2-7; TRBD1 agrees at 8 bases. V lost 6 bases, J lost 1 base, and 5 bases stayed unmatched. The CDR3 spans 14 residues. Germline CDR1 is SNHLY and CDR2 is FYNNEI. The CDR3 DNA sequence: TGTGCCAGCAGGAGACAGGGGTCGTCCTACGAGCAGTACTTC. Translation: CASRRQGSSYEQYF.

Remarks on this clonotype: Germline is not matched at one junction end, which may reflect a read error. The CDR3, as DNA: TGCAGAGCTAGAGAGGGCCAGAACACTGAAGCTTTCTTT. Translating it yields CRAREGQNTEAFF. This chain uses TRBV20-1 with TRBJ1-1; D gene uncertain. CDR1 is DFQATT and CDR2 is SNEGSKA in the germline V gene (reference sequence). This CDR3 comprises 13 residues.